These 7 T cell receptor beta chains originate from one sample sequenced in a study of T cells in Graves' hyperthyroidism and ophthalmopathy. TCR beta CDR3 regions were amplified from RNA transcripts. First-round RT-PCR targeting the TCR CDR3 was performed with the HTBI primer set. In TCRdb, the multiplex PCR reads were re-called with MiXCR into one record per CDR3 protein. The table includes hundreds of thousands of distinct CDR3 sequences, more than 15% detected once. Sequenced input: blood. These receptors all stem from a woman under 30 with Graves' hyperthyroidism.

There are many counts of this clonotype. The chain has TRBV11-3 and TRBJ1-6, with unresolved D. This CDR3 contains 13 residues. V was trimmed by 1 base and J by 10 bases, leaving 8 bases between them. The germline gives CDR1 SGHNT, CDR2 YENEEA. This CDR3 reads CASSLGTQSPLHF. CDR3 in DNA: TGTGCCAGCAGCTTAGGAACGCAGTCACCCCTCCACTTT.

The gene calls are TRBV4-1 and TRBJ1-1; weak D call: TRBD1 (5 bases). The CDR3 runs to 15 residues. V shed 3 bases and J shed 11 bases, with 22 bases lying between them. Germline assignment: CDR1 MGHRA and CDR2 YSYEKL. The CDR3 nucleotides read TGCGCCAGCAGCCATCCCCCAAGGGGTCTCCTGAGCGCTTTCTTT. Translated, it gives CASSHPPRGLLSAFF.

This clonotype has at least ten counts. V and J are TRBV20-1 and TRBJ2-1; 7 nucleotides line up with TRBD1. CDR3 length: 12 residues. With V trimmed by 0 bases and J by 12 bases, 5 bases remained unmatched. Germline V lookup: CDR1 DFQATT, CDR2 SNEGSKA (reference sequence). The CDR3 region is CSARESRTGQFF. CDR3 in DNA: TGCAGTGCTAGAGAGTCCCGGACAGGGCAGTTCTTC.

This clonotype was found a few times. DNA of the CDR3: TGTGCCAGCAGGCCGACTACCCCGAAAGAGACCCAGTACTTC. This encodes CASRPTTPKETQYF. J is TRBJ2-5 and V is TRBV27; TRBD2 is a possible D gene (5 bases). Germline assignment: CDR1 MNHEY and CDR2 SMNVEV (reference sequence). This CDR3 has 14 residues. The V gene lost 6 bases and the J gene lost 3 bases, with 14 bases spanning the gap.

This clonotype was seen more than once but under ten times. This may arise from a read error, as a much more abundant clone is one base away. This is likely a read error, given that the CDR3 carries no conserved phenylalanine or tryptophan at its end. The chain recombines TRBV6-2 or TRBV6-3 with TRBJ2-7; D unresolved. This CDR3 comprises 16 residues. CDR1 and CDR2 from the germline V gene are MNHEY and SVGEGT. V dropped 5 bases and J dropped 1 base, with 18 bases sitting between them. The CDR3 bases are TGTGCCAGCAGTGCCCCCAATAGGGCGACGTCCTACGAGCAGTACTTA. Amino acids: CASSAPNRATSYEQYL.

This chain connects TRBV6-1 to TRBJ1-5, with D tentatively TRBD1 (6 bases). The length of the CDR3 is 14 residues. Deletions cut 6 bases from V and 9 bases from J, with 18 bases between. Germline V gives CDR1 MNHNS, CDR2 SASEGT. The CDR3 spells CASSVGGATGPQHF. CDR3 in DNA: TGTGCCAGCAGCGTAGGGGGTGCCACGGGGCCCCAGCATTTT.

Ten or more counts support this clonotype. The chain joins TRBV29-1 to TRBJ2-1; no reliable D call. Germline V CDR1 and CDR2: SQVTM, ANQGSEA. Trimming removed 6 bases at V and 2 bases at J, with 5 bases between. This CDR3 contains 11 residues. The CDR3, as DNA: TGCAGCGTCCATCCCTACAATGAGCAGTTCTTC. It encodes CSVHPYNEQFF.